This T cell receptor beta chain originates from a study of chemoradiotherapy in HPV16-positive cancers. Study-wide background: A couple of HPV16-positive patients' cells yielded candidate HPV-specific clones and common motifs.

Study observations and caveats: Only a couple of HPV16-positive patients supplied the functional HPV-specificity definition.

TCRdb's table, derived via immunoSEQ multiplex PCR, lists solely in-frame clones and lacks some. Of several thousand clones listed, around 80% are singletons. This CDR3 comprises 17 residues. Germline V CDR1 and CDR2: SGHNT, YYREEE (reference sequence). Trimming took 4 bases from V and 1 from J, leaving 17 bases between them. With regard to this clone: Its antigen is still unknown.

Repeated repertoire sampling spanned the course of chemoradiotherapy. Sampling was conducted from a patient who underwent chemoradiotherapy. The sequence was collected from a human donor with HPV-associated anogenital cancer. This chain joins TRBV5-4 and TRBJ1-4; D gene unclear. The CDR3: CASSNSRWRGTNEKLFF. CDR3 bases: TGTGCCAGCAGCAATTCTCGGTGGCGTGGAACTAATGAAAAACTGTTTTTT.